The clone carrying this TCR beta chain was picked up many times. A duration under 3 months, NOSPECS ≥4, CAS ≥3 and moderate-to-severe activity characterized the donors with ophthalmopathy. RNA transcripts yielded amplified TCR beta CDR3 regions. Second-round multiplex PCR came after first-round RT-PCR with HTBI primers. A single record per CDR3 protein comes from TCRdb applying MiXCR to the multiplex PCR reads. The sample holds 200,000 to 250,000 distinct CDR3 sequences, around 42% seen once. This sample stems from a study of Graves' ophthalmopathy and Graves' hyperthyroidism. Trimming shortened V by 7 bases and J by 2 bases, and 13 bases separated the two germline ends. The germline V gene has CDR1 KGHDR and CDR2 SFDVKD. This CDR3 is 14 amino acids long.

The sequencing input was peripheral blood. This TCR came from an adult man with Graves' ophthalmopathy. The chain uses TRBV24-1 and TRBJ2-5, with D unclear. The CDR3 nucleotides are TGTGCCACCAGCGATAGATGGGGTCAAGAGACCCAGTACTTC. Translated, it gives CATSDRWGQETQYF.